Shown below are 12 T cell receptor beta chains from a single sample sequenced in a study of early T cells in non-severe SARS-CoV-2 infection. Via MiXCR, TCRdb re-called the 5' RACE reads, giving one row per CDR3 protein. The table records over 90,000 distinct CDR3 sequences, about an eighth of them present only once. The sequencing sample was made of whole blood. The receptor source for this set is an adult who was a healthcare worker with PCR-confirmed SARS-CoV-2 infection or an uninfected control (not recorded which).

This clonotype was counted between two and nine times. The chain has TRBV18 and TRBJ2-2; D not certain. Trimming left V 3 bases short and J 0 bases short, with 14 bases between. Germline CDR1 reads KGHSH; CDR2 reads LQKENI. The CDR3 totals 17 residues. CDR3 sequence: CASSPLYPEANTGELFF. The DNA of the CDR3 is TGTGCCAGCTCACCCCTGTACCCGGAAGCGAACACCGGGGAGCTGTTTTTT.

The J gene is TRBJ2-1, the V gene TRBV11-2, with 7 bases matching TRBD1. This CDR3 contains 14 residues. With 4 bases clipped from V and 7 bases from J, the junction kept 7 bases outside the gene matches. Germline V gene sequence: CDR1 SGHAT, CDR2 FQNNGV. The CDR3 region is CASSSLTGYNEQFF. CDR3 bases: TGTGCCAGCAGCTCCCTGACAGGGTATAATGAGCAGTTCTTC.

The sample holds many counts of this clonotype. This sequence joins TRBV2 and TRBJ2-1; 7 bases map to TRBD1. V lost 8 bases, J lost 6 bases, and 4 bases stayed unmatched. This CDR3 spans 12 amino acids. The V gene's germline CDR1 is SNHLY and CDR2 FYNNEI. The CDR3 sequence: CASETGSNEQFF. CDR3 sequence (DNA): TGTGCCAGCGAGACAGGGAGCAATGAGCAGTTCTTC.

There are a few counts of this clonotype. This chain links TRBV6-5 with TRBJ2-3; the D is unclear. The ends were cut back, 2 bases at V and 0 bases at J, with 6 bases in the middle. Germline-derived CDR1 and CDR2 are MNHEY and SVGAGI. This CDR3 has 14 residues. DNA for the CDR3: TGTGCCAGCAGTTACAGCGATAGCACAGATACGCAGTATTTT. Translated, it gives CASSYSDSTDTQYF.

This clonotype appeared a few times. The chain joins TRBV28 to TRBJ2-1; 9 bases align to TRBD2. Per the germline V gene, CDR1 is MDHEN and CDR2 is SYDVKM. The CDR3 is 14 amino acids. Trimming at V came to 1 base and at J to 12 bases, leaving 7 bases not matched to a gene. In DNA, the CDR3 is TGTGCCAGCAGTTTATCCCCCCAACTAGCGGGGCAGTTCTTC. It is translated as CASSLSPQLAGQFF. The whole variable domain, filled in from reference TRBV28 and TRBJ2-1, reads DVKVTQSSRYLVKRTGEKVFLECVQDMDHENMFWYRQDPGLGLRLIYFSYDVKMKEKGDIPEGYSVSREKKERFSLILESASTNQTSMYLCASSLSPQLAGQFFGPGTRLTVL.

In its sample, this clonotype was seen a few times. The gene calls are TRBV7-9 and TRBJ2-7; tentatively, D is TRBD1 or TRBD2 (6 bases each). Germline CDR1 SEHNR, CDR2 FQNEAQ (reference sequence). Trimming pared 6 bases from V and 2 bases from J, leaving 14 bases between. The CDR3 is made up of 14 amino acids. In DNA, the CDR3 is TGTGCCAGCAGAGGGCAGGGGACTCCCTACGAGCAGTACTTC. Its translation is CASRGQGTPYEQYF.

This clonotype was counted many times. The gene calls are TRBV10-3 and TRBJ2-7, with a possible D match to TRBD1 (6 bases). CDR1 is ENHRY and CDR2 is SYGVKD in the germline V gene. The CDR3 runs to 12 residues. V dropped 8 bases and J dropped 5 bases, with 13 bases sitting between them. The CDR3: CAIGARGNEQYF. The CDR3 nucleotides are TGTGCCATCGGGGCCAGGGGTAACGAGCAGTACTTC.

This clonotype was seen only a few times. The V call is TRBV6-6, the J call TRBJ1-4; D unresolved. This CDR3 spans 14 amino acids. Germline V CDR1 and CDR2: MNHNY, SVGAGI (reference sequence). Trimming removed 6 bases at V and 4 bases at J, with 12 bases between. CDR3 DNA: TGTGCCAGCAGCCCCGGTGGGCGTAATGAAAAACTGTTTTTT. Translated, it gives CASSPGGRNEKLFF.

Only one count was recorded for this clonotype. A much larger clonotype is one base distant, so this may be a read error. J is TRBJ2-5 and V is TRBV30, with 7 positions matching TRBD2. CDR3 length: 15 residues. Germline-derived CDR1 and CDR2 are GTSNPN and SVGIG (reference sequence). Trimming cost V 1 base and J 4 bases; bases outside gene matches: 9. The chain's CDR3 is CAWSAGIGEGETQYF. The CDR3 DNA follows: TGTGCCTGGAGTGCGGGGATAGGGGAGGGAGAGACCCAGTACTTC.

This clonotype has a handful of counts. V and J are TRBV28 and TRBJ1-4, with TRBD1 matching 9 bases. Germline values: CDR1 MDHEN, CDR2 SYDVKM. Trimming removed 4 bases from V and 8 bases from J; junction bases left unmatched: 5. The CDR3 spans 14 residues. CDR3: CASSSGQGEEKLFF. The CDR3 DNA reads as TGTGCCAGCAGTTCGGGACAGGGCGAGGAAAAACTGTTTTTT. Supplemented by reference TRBV28 and TRBJ1-4, the full variable domain reads DVKVTQSSRYLVKRTGEKVFLECVQDMDHENMFWYRQDPGLGLRLIYFSYDVKMKEKGDIPEGYSVSREKKERFSLILESASTNQTSMYLCASSSGQGEEKLFFGSGTQLSVL.

This clonotype showed up many times. V and J are TRBV6-6 and TRBJ2-7; TRBD2 might be the D (6 bases). The germline gives CDR1 MNHNY, CDR2 SVGAGI (reference sequence). Trimming removed 6 bases at V and 3 bases at J, with 18 bases between. The CDR3 runs 15 residues. The CDR3 region has the DNA TGTGCCAGCAGCGGGGGTTACGGGATCGACTACGAGCAGTACTTC. Amino acid sequence: CASSGGYGIDYEQYF.

J is TRBJ1-6 and V is TRBV11-2; D is unresolved. The V end was cut by 5 bases, the J end by 0 bases, with 14 bases between. Germline CDR1 reads SGHAT; CDR2 reads FQNNGV. The CDR3 runs to 17 residues. The CDR3 here is CASSPPPPDSYNSPLHF. CDR3 nucleotides: TGTGCCAGCAGCCCCCCCCCGCCCGACTCCTATAATTCACCCCTCCACTTT.